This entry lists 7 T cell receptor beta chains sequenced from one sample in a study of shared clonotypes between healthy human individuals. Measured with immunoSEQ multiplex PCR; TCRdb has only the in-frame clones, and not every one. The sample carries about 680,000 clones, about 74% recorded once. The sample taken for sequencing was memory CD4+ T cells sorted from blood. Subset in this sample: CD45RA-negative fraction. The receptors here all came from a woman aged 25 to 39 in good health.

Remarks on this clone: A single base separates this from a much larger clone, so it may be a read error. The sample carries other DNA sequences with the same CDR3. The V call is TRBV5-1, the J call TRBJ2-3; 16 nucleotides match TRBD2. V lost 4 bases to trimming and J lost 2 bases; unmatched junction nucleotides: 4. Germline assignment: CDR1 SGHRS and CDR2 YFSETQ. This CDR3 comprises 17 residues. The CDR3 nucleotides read TGCGCCAGCAGCCCGGGACTAGCGGGAGGGACCACAGATACGCAGTATTTT. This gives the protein CASSPGLAGGTTDTQYF.

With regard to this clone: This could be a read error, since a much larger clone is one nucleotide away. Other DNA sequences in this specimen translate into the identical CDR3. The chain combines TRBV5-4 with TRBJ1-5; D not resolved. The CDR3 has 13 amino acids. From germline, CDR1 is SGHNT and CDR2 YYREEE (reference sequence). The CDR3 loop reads CASSLEGGQPQHF. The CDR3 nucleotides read TGCGCCAGCAGCTTGGAAGGAGGTCAGCCCCAGCATTTT.

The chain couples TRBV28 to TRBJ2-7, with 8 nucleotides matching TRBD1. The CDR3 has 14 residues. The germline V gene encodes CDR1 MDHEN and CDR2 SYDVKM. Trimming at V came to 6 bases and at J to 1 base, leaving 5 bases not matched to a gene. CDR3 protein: CASRTGQGSYEQYF. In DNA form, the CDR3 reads TGTGCCAGCAGAACTGGACAGGGATCCTACGAGCAGTACTTC.

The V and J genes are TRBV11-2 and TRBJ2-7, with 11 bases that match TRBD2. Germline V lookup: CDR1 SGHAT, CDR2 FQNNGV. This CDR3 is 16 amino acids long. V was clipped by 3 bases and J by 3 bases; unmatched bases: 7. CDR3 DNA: TGTGCCAGCAGCTTCAAACTAGCGGGAGCTTTCTACGAGCAGTACTTC. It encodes CASSFKLAGAFYEQYF.

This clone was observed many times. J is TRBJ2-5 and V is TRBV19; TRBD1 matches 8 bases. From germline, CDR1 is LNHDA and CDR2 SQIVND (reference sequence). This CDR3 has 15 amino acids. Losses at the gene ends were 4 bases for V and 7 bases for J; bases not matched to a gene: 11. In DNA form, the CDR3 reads TGTGCCAGTAGTAGTGAGTCAGGGGGCCGTGGGACCCAGTACTTC. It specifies CASSSESGGRGTQYF. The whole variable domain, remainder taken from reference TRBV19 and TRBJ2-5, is DGGITQSPKYLFRKEGQNVTLSCEQNLNHDAMYWYRQDPGQGLRLIYYSQIVNDFQKGDIAEGYSVSREKKESFPLTVTSAQKNPTAFYLCASSSESGGRGTQYFGPGTRLLVL.

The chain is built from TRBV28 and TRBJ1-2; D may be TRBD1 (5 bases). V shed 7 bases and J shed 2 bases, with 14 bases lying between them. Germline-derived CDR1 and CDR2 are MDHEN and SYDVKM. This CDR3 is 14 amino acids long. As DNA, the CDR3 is TGTGCCAGCACCCTTCTGACAGAGAACTATGGCTACACCTTC. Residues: CASTLLTENYGYTF.

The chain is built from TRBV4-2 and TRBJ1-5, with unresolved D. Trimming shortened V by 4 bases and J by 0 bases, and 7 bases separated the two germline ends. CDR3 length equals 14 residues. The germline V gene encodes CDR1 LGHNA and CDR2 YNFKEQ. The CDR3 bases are TGTGCCAGCAGCCTGGGTATTAGCAATCAGCCCCAGCATTTT. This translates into CASSLGISNQPQHF.